This TCR beta chain stems from a study of blood T cell repertoires in COVID-19 (dated by TCRdb to the early 2020s). Background on the whole study: The collaborator samples originated in the United States, Italy and Spain and spanned the acute and convalescent phases of COVID-19. The prospective study material was composed of cDNA or gDNA derived from T cells, B-cell-depleted T cells, or PBMCs. HLA class I and class II types, where available, came from metadata supplied by the sample provider rather than from assay-based typing. The repertoires were released in a freely available public database intended as a resource for research on the immune response to SARS-CoV-2. Nearly every sample came with metadata listing a de-identified subject ID, COVID-19 status, age in years and sex. The samples were drawn from the first 160 participants of the ongoing ImmuneRACE study and from over 950 subjects provided by 6 global collaborators. Deeply sampled blood TCRbeta repertoires from subjects exposed to, actively infected with, or recovered from COVID-19 were included in the dataset.

The collaborating institutions used their own protocols to collect whole blood in K2EDTA tubes. For TCRbeta analysis, collaborators shipped samples as frozen whole blood, isolated PBMCs, or DNA extracted from either of those sample types. The CDR3 sequence holds 16 residues, the cysteine and phenylalanine included. CDR3 DNA is the only sequence kept; it has 48 bases, read in frame from the first base. V and J are trimmed by 3 bases and 0 bases, and the gene matches miss 0 bases of the junction. CDR1 and CDR2, looked up from the germline V gene (reference sequence), are SGHNT and YYREEE. A word on this clone: Its antigen remains unidentified. No base-level quality is on record; no much larger clone is a single base apart.

Summary of the overall study and its limitations: The amount of clinical and demographic metadata varied by source and participant and was provided uncurated.

TCRbeta CDR3 regions were amplified from genomic DNA by means of the immunoSEQ Assay, a bias-controlled multiplex PCR. The published analysis was carried out like this. The number of nucleated cells in each sample was estimated from the amplification of reference gene primers within the assay. To quantify the absolute abundance of each unique TCRbeta CDR3 rearrangement, sequence reads were collapsed and filtered. For each sample, productive Simpson clonality was calculated by taking the square root of Simpson's diversity index across productive rearrangements. The clones in this table, taken by TCRdb from immuneACCESS, are in-frame only. Not every clone is retained; where verified, under half of the shortfall comes from an unresolved V gene, and the cause of the rest is unknown. The V and J calls and the clone size are those of that table, but D and trimming were determined from the DNA. The sample table contains under 80,000 clones; only one count was recorded for 79% of them. The top ten clones comprise over 25% of the sample.

The source of this sequence is a human donor in a cohort sampled during active COVID-19. The V gene is TRBV5-4 and the J gene is TRBJ2-1; TRBD2 lines up with 13 middle nucleotides. Material for sequencing was peripheral blood. At the DNA level, the sequence is TGTGCCAGCAGCTGGACTAGCGGGAGCTCCTACAATGAGCAGTTCTTC. Translated, it gives CASSWTSGSSYNEQFF. Where the CDR3 stops, the reference TRBV5-4 and TRBJ2-1 genes take over; the full variable domain is ETGVTQSPTHLIKTRGQQVTLRCSSQSGHNTVSWYQQALGQGPQFIFQYYREEENGRGNFPPRFSGLQFPNYSSELNVNALELDDSALYLCASSWTSGSSYNEQFFGPGTRLTVL.